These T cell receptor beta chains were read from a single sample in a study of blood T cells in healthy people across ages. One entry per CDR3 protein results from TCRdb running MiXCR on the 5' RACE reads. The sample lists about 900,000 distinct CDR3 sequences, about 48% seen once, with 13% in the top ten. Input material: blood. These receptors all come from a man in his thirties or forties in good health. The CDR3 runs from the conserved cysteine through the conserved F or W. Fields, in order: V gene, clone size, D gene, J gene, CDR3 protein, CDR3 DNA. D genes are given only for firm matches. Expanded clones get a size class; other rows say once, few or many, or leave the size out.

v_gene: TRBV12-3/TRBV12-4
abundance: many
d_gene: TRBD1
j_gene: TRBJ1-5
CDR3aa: CASRGTGNQPQHF
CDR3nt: TGTGCCAGCAGGGGGACAGGCAATCAGCCCCAGCATTTT

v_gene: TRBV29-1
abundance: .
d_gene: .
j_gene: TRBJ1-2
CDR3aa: CSVGGGDMSYGYTF
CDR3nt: TGCAGCGTTGGGGGGGGGGACATGTCCTATGGCTACACCTTC

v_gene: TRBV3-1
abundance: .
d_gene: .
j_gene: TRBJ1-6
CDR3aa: CASSRVWDNSPLHF
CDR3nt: TGTGCCAGCAGCCGCGTCTGGGACAATTCACCCCTCCACTTT

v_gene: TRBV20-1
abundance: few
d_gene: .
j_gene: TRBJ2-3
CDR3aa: CSARDQLRSTTDTQYF
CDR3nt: TGCAGTGCTAGAGATCAACTACGGAGTACCACAGATACGCAGTATTTT

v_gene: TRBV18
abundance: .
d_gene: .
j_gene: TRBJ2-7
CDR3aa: CASSRGQDPRSAEQYF
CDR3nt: TGTGCCAGCTCCCGCGGTCAGGACCCAAGGAGCGCGGAGCAGTACTTC

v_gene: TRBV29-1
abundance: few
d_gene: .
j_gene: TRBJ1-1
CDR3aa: CSVRGRMNTEAFF
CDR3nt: TGCAGCGTTAGGGGAAGGATGAACACTGAAGCTTTCTTT

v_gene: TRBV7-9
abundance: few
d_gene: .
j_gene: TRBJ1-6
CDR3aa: CASSLEQLNSPLHF
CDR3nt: TGTGCCAGCAGCTTAGAACAGCTTAATTCACCCCTCCACTTT

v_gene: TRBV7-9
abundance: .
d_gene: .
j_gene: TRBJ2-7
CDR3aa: CASSVGGIDVFEQYF
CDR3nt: TGTGCCAGCAGCGTTGGGGGGATAGACGTGTTCGAGCAGTACTTC

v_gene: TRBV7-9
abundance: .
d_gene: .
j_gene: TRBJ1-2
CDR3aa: CASSEGGQGWNYGYTF
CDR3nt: TGTGCCAGCAGCGAAGGAGGGCAGGGGTGGAACTATGGCTACACCTTC

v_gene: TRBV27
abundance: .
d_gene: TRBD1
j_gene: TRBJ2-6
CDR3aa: CASTTGEPGANVLTF
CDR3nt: TGTGCCAGTACCACAGGGGAGCCTGGGGCCAACGTCCTGACTTTC

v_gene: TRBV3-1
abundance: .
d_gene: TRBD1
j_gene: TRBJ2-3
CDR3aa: CASSSRTGGADTQYF
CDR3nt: TGTGCCAGCAGCTCCCGGACAGGGGGAGCAGATACGCAGTATTTT

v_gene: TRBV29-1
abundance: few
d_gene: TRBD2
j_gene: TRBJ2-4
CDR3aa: CSVETSGGLRWENIQYF
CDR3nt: TGCAGCGTCGAGACTAGCGGGGGGCTAAGGTGGGAAAACATTCAGTACTTC

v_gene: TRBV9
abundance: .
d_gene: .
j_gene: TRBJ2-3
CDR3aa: CASSGTDTRYF
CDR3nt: TGTGCCAGCAGCGGCACAGATACGCGGTATTTT

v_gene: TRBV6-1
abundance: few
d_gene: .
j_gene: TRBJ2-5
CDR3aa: CASSELPGTQETQYF
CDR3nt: TGTGCCAGCAGTGAATTACCAGGGACCCAAGAGACCCAGTACTTC

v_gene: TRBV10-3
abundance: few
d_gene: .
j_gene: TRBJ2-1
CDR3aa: CAIRDLRSEPTGNEQFF
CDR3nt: TGTGCCATCAGGGACCTCCGGTCCGAGCCCACTGGCAATGAGCAGTTCTTC

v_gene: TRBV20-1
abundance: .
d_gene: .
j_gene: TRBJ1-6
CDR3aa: CSAAGTSYSPLHF
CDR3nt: TGCAGTGCAGCCGGGACATCCTATTCACCCCTCCACTTT

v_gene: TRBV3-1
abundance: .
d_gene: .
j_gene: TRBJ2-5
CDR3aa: CASSQETFQETQYF
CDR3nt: TGTGCCAGCAGCCAAGAGACATTCCAAGAGACCCAGTACTTC

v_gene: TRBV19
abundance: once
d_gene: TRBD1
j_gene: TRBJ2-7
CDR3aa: CASSTNRGRRSYEQYF
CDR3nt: TGTGCCAGTAGTACGAACAGGGGTAGAAGGTCCTACGAGCAGTACTTC